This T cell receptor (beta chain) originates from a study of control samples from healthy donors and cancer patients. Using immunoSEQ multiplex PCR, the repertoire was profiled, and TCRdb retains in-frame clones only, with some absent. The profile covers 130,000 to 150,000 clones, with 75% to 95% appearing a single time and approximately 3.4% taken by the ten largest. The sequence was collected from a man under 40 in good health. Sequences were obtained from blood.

Here the CDR3 DNA reads TGTGCCAGCACGAAGGGTGGCGGGGGTGGTTCGTACGAGCAGTACTTC. As protein: CASTKGGGGGSYEQYF. The chain recombines TRBV6-6 with TRBJ2-7, with 7 nucleotides matching TRBD2. Losses at the gene ends were 7 bases for V and 4 bases for J; bases not matched to a gene: 16. Germline V CDR1 and CDR2: MNHNY, SVGAGI (reference sequence). The CDR3 runs to 16 residues.